This T cell receptor (beta chain) stems from a study of PD-1 blockade in classical Hodgkin lymphoma. This table comes from immunoSEQ multiplex PCR, and its TCRdb copy is limited to in-frame clones, with some not included. The profile shows about 110,000 clones, more than 70% of them singletons. Time point: cycle 4 day 1 (C4D1), after less than seven weeks of nivolumab. Relapses following autologous stem cell transplantation were seen in all patients, with brentuximab vedotin exposure varying. Best outcomes ranged across complete response, partial response and progressive disease. Germline V CDR1 and CDR2: SNHLY, FYNNEI. The CDR3 length is 16 residues. Trimming removed 4 bases from V and 0 bases from J, with 15 bases in between.

This clonotype was sampled from a human donor with classical Hodgkin lymphoma. This specimen was peripheral blood mononuclear cells (PBMCs), taken before the fourth cycle of nivolumab. The chain combines TRBV2 with TRBJ1-2, with D hard to call. CDR3 bases: TGTGCCAGCAGTGTTGGCAGTTCCCTGTCTAACTATGGCTACACCTTC. It encodes CASSVGSSLSNYGYTF.